This T cell receptor (beta chain) was recovered during a study of shared clonotypes between healthy human individuals. This clone is a singleton in its sample. TCRdb's copy holds only in-frame clones and misses some; the assay was immunoSEQ multiplex PCR. The data contain 1,500,000 or so clones, 98% of them singletons. Germline V gene lookup returns CDR1 DFQATT and CDR2 SNEGSKA (reference sequence). This CDR3 comprises 11 residues. V was clipped by 3 bases and J by 9 bases, with 11 bases between them. The sequencing sample was made of naive CD4+ T cells sorted from blood. Subset noted: CD45RA+ positively selected. This receptor was obtained from a young man in good health. The chain has TRBV20-1 and TRBJ2-5; D might be TRBD1 or TRBD2, each matching 7 bases. CDR3 residues: CSASSGGAQYF. The DNA for the CDR3 is TGCAGTGCTAGCTCAGGGGGGGCCCAGTACTTC.